This T cell receptor beta chain was found in a study of regulatory T cells in long-lasting Graves disease (dated by TCRdb to 2020 to 2022). Looking at the study overall: Antithyroid drugs had been taken for less than 3 months by newly diagnosed Graves' disease patients. Peripheral blood TCR sequencing and RNA sequencing compared persistent Graves' disease patients with newly diagnosed Graves' disease patients. The study took place in China and was registered as a clinical trial. A total of around 33 samples underwent TCR sequencing, from 13 patients with persistent Graves' disease and 20 patients with newly diagnosed Graves' disease.

General conclusions and limits of the study: Sequencing and analysis were limited to the TCR beta chain. Preferential use of TRBV28, TRBJ1-2 and TRBJ2-5 was observed in persistent disease, whereas TRBV20-1 and TRBJ2-1 were favored in newly diagnosed disease. Only peripheral blood was studied, because thyroid tissue, the primary lesion, was inaccessible. The authors acknowledged the small sample size as a limitation that may reduce accuracy. Compared with newly diagnosed patients, patients with persistent Graves' disease had lower TCR Shannon entropy and fewer highly expanded clones, which suggests clonal expansion. Patients with persistent disease shared more public clonotypes (about 3,000) than newly diagnosed patients did (approximately 990).

Taken with the paper, the label for time point translates to: newly diagnosed GD, antithyroid drugs for less than 3 months. For both TCR sequencing and RNA sequencing, RNA was extracted from PBMCs in TRIzol. The diagnosis of Graves' disease was made according to American Thyroid Association guidelines. Patients for the study were recruited at an endocrinology department in Xi'an, China. Each patient gave approximately 9.7 milliliters of peripheral blood, collected in an EDTA anticoagulant tube. Ficoll Paque Plus density gradient separation was used to isolate PBMCs, and no additional T cell sorting was done. RNA quality was checked with an Agilent 2100 Bioanalyzer and agarose gel, and concentration with a NanoDrop 2000. In this sample, this clonotype turned up many times. There is no known antigen for this receptor. Base quality data are lacking; no much larger clone is found one base away. Inclusive of the bounding cysteine and phenylalanine, the CDR3 is 18 residues long. Just CDR3 DNA is preserved here, 54 bases in frame from base 1. The junction carries 30 bases between V and J, which are trimmed by 5 bases and 8 bases respectively.

Receptor amplification or capture employed multiplex PCR. These reads were obtained on an Illumina HiSeq 4000. TCR beta libraries were built with iRepertoire HTBI primers and Arm-PCR amplification of CDR3 regions. Before sequencing, the PCR products underwent gel purification. The paper's data handling went like this. A total of 62 TRBV and about 13 TRBJ segments were identified across samples and were used for gene usage analysis of CDR3 amino acid clonotypes. Filtered high-quality paired reads were merged into contigs using COPE and FqMerger. BLAST was used to align contigs to IMGT TRBV, TRBD and TRBJ reference genes, with CDR3 defined following IMGT. Highly expanded clones were defined as clonotypes with a frequency above 0.1%. Repertoire diversity was measured by Shannon entropy, and V-J evenness by the Gini coefficient. Clonotypes shared by more than one individual were considered public. TCRdb reprocessing: public reads trimmed at Q25 with fastp, clones called with MiXCR, in-frame beta chains kept. Rows with one shared CDR3 protein collapse into an entry with the most common genes and DNA. These V and J calls rely on TCRdb rather than the paper's analysis. In this sample the table shows approximately 540,000 distinct CDR3 sequences, approximately 12% of which occur a single time. In total, the top ten clones hold 7.5% to 9% of the sample.

These data were also filed under a second study, of T cells in Graves' hyperthyroidism and ophthalmopathy. From the second report: Stable Graves' hyperthyroidism was defined as the absence of progression to ophthalmopathy over 18 months of follow-up. Hyperthyroidism patients were newly diagnosed, had a disease duration of under 2 months, and were aged 18 to 65 years. Any patient with an uncontrolled infection, another autoimmune disease, pregnancy or lactation was excluded. Clinical symptoms, serum thyroxine and TRAb, thyroid ultrasound, and orbital computed tomography formed the basis for the diagnoses. A first-round RT-PCR of the TCR CDR3 used the HTBI primer set with the Qiagen OneStep RT-PCR kit. Most expanded thyroid clonotypes (frequency above 0.001) were also detected in blood, a finding suggesting that blood repertoires may reflect thyroid immune responses. Ophthalmopathy was separated from stable hyperthyroidism by a 13 V-J signature model, with around 90% sensitivity and roughly 81% specificity obtained in cross-validation and 80%/75% obtained in testing. During validation, the model predicted progression to ophthalmopathy a median of around 6 months ahead of onset, with roughly 65% sensitivity and under 85% specificity. TCR V-J signatures able to tell the groups apart were searched for in a discovery cohort of 90 to 100 patients, of whom roughly 42 had Graves' ophthalmopathy and 57 had stable Graves' hyperthyroidism. Whether ophthalmopathy could be predicted prospectively was tested in an independent validation cohort made up of 18 to 20 hyperthyroidism patients plus 17 patients who later progressed to ophthalmopathy. The 95 to 100 discovery patients were divided at random into training and test sets in a 7:3 ratio. Thyroid tissue and blood T-cell repertoires from about 6 Graves' hyperthyroidism patients were also compared in the study. Following sampling, methimazole starting at 30 mg daily was given to hyperthyroidism patients, and high-dose intravenous methylprednisolone was given to ophthalmopathy patients. A second multiplex PCR round built the libraries, followed by size selection and purification. Sequencing of the libraries was done on an Illumina HiSeq2000 using paired-end 100 bp reads. Raw data were processed with SOAPnuke, discarding reads with adapters, uncalled bases, mean Phred below 15, or no exact constant-primer or identifier match. High-quality paired reads were merged with COPE v1.2.5, and unique nucleotide sequences were defined as clonotypes. MiTCR v1.1 was used to align the clonotypes against IMGT TRBV, TRBD and TRBJ reference segments. Only V-J combinations with frequency above 0.0001, covering 99% to 99.2% of repertoires, were analysed. The TCS score was defined as F50 (clonal expansion) divided by E x V (chaos), with BLOSUM62-based TCRdist calculated between CDR3 peptides within each V-J. Welch's t-statistics and random forest reduced around 510 V-J features to 13, which were used in a naive Bayes classifier (R e1071). No statistical method was used to fix the sample size in advance, and group allocation was not hidden from the investigators. The paper reports TCR Vbeta CDR3 sequencing of more than 120 peripheral blood samples: some 44 ophthalmopathy, roughly 80 hyperthyroidism and approximately 17 progressor patients.

The source is a woman aged 30 to 39 with Graves disease. Donor details come from another sample of the same person, matched by shared clones. The sample was peripheral blood mononuclear cells (PBMCs), taken at new diagnosis, from a patient treated with antithyroid drugs. The rearrangement joined TRBV12-3 or TRBV12-4 to TRBJ1-2, with TRBD1 as a weak D call on 5 bases. The DNA is TGTGCCAGCAGTCCATTGGGGTGGGGGAGCGACCGCTTCGAGGGCTACACCTTC. Translated, it reads CASSPLGWGSDRFEGYTF.